The 9 T cell receptor beta chains below were found in one sample sequenced in a study of blood T cell repertoires in COVID-19. TCRdb's table, derived via immunoSEQ multiplex PCR, lists solely in-frame clones and lacks some. Seen here are around 150,000 clones, just under 85% observed once, and the top ten hold approximately 3.6%. Material: PBMCs or T cells enriched from blood (not recorded which). The receptor source for this set is a woman aged 45 to 65 with acute COVID-19.

The V gene is TRBV24-1, the J gene TRBJ2-7, with D tentatively TRBD2 (6 bases). Germline values: CDR1 KGHDR, CDR2 SFDVKD. The V and J ends lost 7 bases and 0 bases respectively, with 12 bases between them. This CDR3 comprises 14 residues. The CDR3 spells CATRGGGNSYEQYF. CDR3 coding DNA: TGTGCCACCAGAGGAGGCGGGAACTCCTACGAGCAGTACTTC.

V gene TRBV30 combines with J gene TRBJ2-7; possibly TRBD2 for D (5 bases). Per germline, CDR1 GTSNPN and CDR2 SVGIG (reference sequence). CDR3 length: 13 residues. V shed 5 bases and J shed 3 bases, with 14 bases lying between them. As DNA, the CDR3 is TGTGCCTGGGGCTTTTCCGGACTCTACGAGCAGTACTTC. Translation gives CAWGFSGLYEQYF.

Worth noting for this clone: One junction end disagrees with the germline gene, perhaps due to a read error. The genes are TRBV27 and TRBJ2-3; 12 nucleotides agree with TRBD2. Germline assignment: CDR1 MNHEY and CDR2 SMNVEV (reference sequence). The CDR3 runs to 15 residues. This chain's CDR3 is CASTLRGLAGDTQYF. The CDR3 region has the DNA TGTGCCAGCACTTTACGGGGACTAGCGGGAGATACGCAGTATTTT.

The chain is built from TRBV13 and TRBJ1-1; the D is unclear. CDR3 size: 13 residues. CDR1 is PRHDT and CDR2 is FYEKMQ in the germline V gene (reference sequence). Trimming removed 5 bases from V and 5 bases from J, with 12 bases in between. The CDR3 nucleotides are TGTGCCAGCAGCCCGAAAGACACAACTGAAGCTTTCTTT. Its protein is CASSPKDTTEAFF.

The CDR3 sequence: CAIGQGNHEQYF. The CDR3 nucleotides are TGTGCCATAGGACAGGGTAACCACGAGCAGTACTTC. The chain joins TRBV10-3 to TRBJ2-7, with 8 nucleotides matching TRBD1. CDR3 size: 12 residues. Germline V lookup: CDR1 ENHRY, CDR2 SYGVKD. V trimming: 9 bases; J trimming: 5 bases; junction bases outside the gene matches: 6.

The J gene is TRBJ2-2, the V gene TRBV5-1, with 13 bases that match TRBD2. Germline CDR1 and CDR2: SGHRS and YFSETQ. V gave up 0 bases and J gave up 10 bases; unmatched junction bases: 15. The CDR3 length is 19 residues. CDR3 in amino acids: CASSLEITSGRAVVSELFF. The CDR3 DNA reads as TGCGCCAGCAGCTTGGAAATAACTAGCGGGAGGGCCGTTGTCTCGGAGCTGTTTTTT.

This chain uses TRBV7-2 with TRBJ2-1; the match to TRBD1 covers 10 bases. With 5 bases clipped from V and 8 bases from J, the junction kept 12 bases outside the gene matches. This CDR3 is 16 amino acids long. The germline V gene encodes CDR1 SGHTA and CDR2 FQGNSA. The CDR3 DNA sequence: TGTGCCAGCAGCCGCCGTGGGACAGGGGTCAGGGATGAGCAGTTCTTC. The encoded protein is CASSRRGTGVRDEQFF.

The J gene is TRBJ1-4, the V gene TRBV4-3; the D is unclear. CDR1 and CDR2 (germline): LGHNA, YSLEER. Trimming shortened V by 1 base and J by 10 bases, and 10 bases separated the two germline ends. This CDR3 is built from 13 residues. CDR3 in amino acids: CASSQVSEGKLFF. CDR3 nucleotide sequence: TGCGCCAGCAGCCAAGTCAGTGAGGGAAAACTGTTTTTT.

J is TRBJ1-6 and V is TRBV19; no clear D. Deletions cut 4 bases from V and 8 bases from J, with 12 bases between. CDR1 and CDR2 (germline): LNHDA, SQIVND (reference sequence). This CDR3 region has 14 residues. DNA of the CDR3: TGTGCCAGTAGTAGCCGCGGTCTGGATTCACCCCTCCACTTT. It specifies CASSSRGLDSPLHF.